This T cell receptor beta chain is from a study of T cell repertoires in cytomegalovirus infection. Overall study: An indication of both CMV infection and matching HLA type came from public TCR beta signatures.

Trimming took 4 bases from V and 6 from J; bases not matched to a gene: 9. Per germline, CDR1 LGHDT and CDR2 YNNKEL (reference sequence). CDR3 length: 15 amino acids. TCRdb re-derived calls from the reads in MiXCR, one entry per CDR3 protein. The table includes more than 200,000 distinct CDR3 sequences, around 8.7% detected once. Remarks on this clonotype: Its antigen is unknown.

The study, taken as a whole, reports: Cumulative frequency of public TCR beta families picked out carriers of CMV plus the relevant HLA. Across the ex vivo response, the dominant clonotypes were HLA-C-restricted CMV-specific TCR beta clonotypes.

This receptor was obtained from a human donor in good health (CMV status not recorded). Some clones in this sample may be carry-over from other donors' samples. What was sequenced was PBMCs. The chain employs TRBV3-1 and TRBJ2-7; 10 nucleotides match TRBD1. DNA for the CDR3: TGTGCCAGCAGCCGCACCGGGACAGGGGTATCCGAGCAGTACTTC. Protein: CASSRTGTGVSEQYF.